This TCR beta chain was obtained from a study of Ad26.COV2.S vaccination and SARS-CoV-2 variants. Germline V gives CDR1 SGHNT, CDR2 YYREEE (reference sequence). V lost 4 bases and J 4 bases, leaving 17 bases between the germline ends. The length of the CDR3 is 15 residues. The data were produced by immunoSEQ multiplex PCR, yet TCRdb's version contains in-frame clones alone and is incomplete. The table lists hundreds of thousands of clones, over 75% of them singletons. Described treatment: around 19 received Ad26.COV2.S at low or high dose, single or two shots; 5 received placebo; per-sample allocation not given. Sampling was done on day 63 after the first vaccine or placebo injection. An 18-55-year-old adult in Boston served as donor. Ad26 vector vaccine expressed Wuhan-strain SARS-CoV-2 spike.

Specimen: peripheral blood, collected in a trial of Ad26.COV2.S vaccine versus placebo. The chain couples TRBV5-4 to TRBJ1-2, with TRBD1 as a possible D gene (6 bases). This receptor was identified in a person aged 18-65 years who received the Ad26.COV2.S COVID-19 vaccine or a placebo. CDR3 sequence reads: CASSGDGGAGYGYTF. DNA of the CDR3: TGTGCCAGCAGCGGCGACGGGGGGGCGGGCTATGGCTACACCTTC.